This T cell receptor beta chain was identified in a study of OX40 agonist ivuxolimab in advanced cancers. Concerning the study at large: Ivuxolimab was a fully human IgG2 agonistic monoclonal antibody targeting the costimulatory receptor OX40 (CD134). Intravenous ivuxolimab was administered to patients every 2 weeks at six dose levels: 0.01, 0.1, 0.3, 1.5, 3 and 10 mg/kg. Among the approximately 50 dose-escalation patients, approximately 20 had hepatocellular carcinoma, approximately 15 melanoma, 9 renal cell carcinoma and 9 head and neck cancer. In the dose-escalation cohort, 70% to 85% of patients were male, and the mean age was approximately 60 years, with a range of about 23 to 80. Prior anti-PD-1, anti-PD-L1 or anti-CTLA-4 therapy was permitted, and checkpoint inhibitors had been received by roughly two fifths of dose-escalation patients. Partial responses occurred in three dose-escalation patients, of whom one had hepatocellular carcinoma and two had cutaneous melanoma. Peripheral TCRbeta sequencing aimed to test whether ivuxolimab altered TCR sequence diversity and caused clonal T-cell expansion. The monotherapy dose-escalation portion (N of about 50 patients) of the phase I ivuxolimab trial is reported in the paper.

The trial excluded patients who had a history of autoimmune disease or were on systemic immunosuppression. Peripheral blood for TCR sequencing was drawn from every dose cohort at baseline, at cycle 4 day 1 and at cycle 7 day 1. The samples were taken from a phase I, first-in-human, multicenter, open-label dose-escalation trial of ivuxolimab. The trial enrolled adults with locally advanced or metastatic head and neck squamous cell, hepatocellular, melanoma or renal cell carcinoma. Before TCR sequencing, CD4+ T cells and CD8+ T cells were sorted from peripheral blood as separate populations. V is cut back by 3 bases and J by 1 base, with 10 bases in the junction unmatched. In the germline V gene, CDR1 corresponds to SGHDT and CDR2 to YYEEEE. From the cysteine up to the phenylalanine, the CDR3 has a length of 16 residues. Of all the DNA, just the CDR3 is kept, 48 bases in frame from base 1. General study outcomes and caveats: At doses of 0.1 to 3.0 mg/kg, clonal expansion of both CD4+ and CD8+ blood T cells was observed from baseline to week 6. On average, CD8+ T cells showed more expanded clones than CD4+ T cells after ivuxolimab. Partial responders in the 0.1-3.0 mg/kg groups had among the lowest normalized peripheral clonal expansion, especially among CD8+ T cells. Which antigens the clonally expanded peripheral T cells were specific for was not determined. Low levels of normalized T-cell clonal expansion were also shown by some nonresponding patients.

For sequencing of the TCRbeta CDR3 region, genomic DNA was extracted from the sorted cells. The immunoSEQ Assay was used for sequencing of TCRbeta CDR3 regions. As stored in TCRdb, this immuneACCESS dataset retains in-frame rearrangements with V and J assigned. A fraction of the clones does not appear; measured against another copy, unresolved V genes explain less than half of the discrepancy, and the remainder lacks a known reason. Counted in this sample were tens of thousands of clones; around four fifths of them appeared once. In total, the top ten clones hold 2.5% to 3% of the sample. With regard to this clone: Its antigen is unknown. Base qualities are not recorded, but no much larger clone differs from it by a single base.

Sequences were derived from CD4+ or CD8+ T cells sorted from blood, sampled in a trial of the OX40 agonist ivuxolimab. This clonotype originated in an adult with an advanced solid tumor such as melanoma, head and neck, liver or kidney cancer. The chain couples TRBV5-6 to TRBJ2-7, with TRBD2 identical over 7 junction bases. The sequenced DNA is TGTGCCAGCAGCTGGGGTCTAGCGGAGATTTCCTACGAGCAGTACTTC. Protein translation: CASSWGLAEISYEQYF.